This record looks at one T cell receptor beta chain sequence and its context. From germline, CDR1 is MNHNY and CDR2 SVGAGI (reference sequence). Unmatched junction bases numbered 15, after V lost 6 bases and J lost 5 bases. The CDR3 length is 16 residues. This table comes from immunoSEQ multiplex PCR, and its TCRdb copy is limited to in-frame clones, with some not included. Among around 280,000 clones, about 85% were seen once, and the ten largest hold 4% to 5%. The data derive from a study of blood T cell repertoires in COVID-19. The rearrangement joins TRBV6-6 to TRBJ1-1; 7 bases fit TRBD1. The sequenced sample consisted of peripheral blood. This sequence originates from a woman aged 50 to 65 with active or convalescent COVID-19. CDR3 amino acids: CASSPPRQGSFTEAFF. Written as DNA, the CDR3 is TGTGCCAGCAGCCCCCCCCGACAGGGAAGTTTTACTGAAGCTTTCTTT.